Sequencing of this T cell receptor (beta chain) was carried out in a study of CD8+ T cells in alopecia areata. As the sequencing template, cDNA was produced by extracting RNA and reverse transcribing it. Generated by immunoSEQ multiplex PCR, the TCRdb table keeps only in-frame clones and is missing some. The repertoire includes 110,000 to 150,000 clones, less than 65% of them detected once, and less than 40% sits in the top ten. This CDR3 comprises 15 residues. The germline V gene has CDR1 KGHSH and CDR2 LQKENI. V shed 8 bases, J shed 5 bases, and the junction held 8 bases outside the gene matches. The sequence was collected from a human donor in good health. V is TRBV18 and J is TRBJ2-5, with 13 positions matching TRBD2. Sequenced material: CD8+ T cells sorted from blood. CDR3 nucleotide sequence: TGTGCCAGCAGGACTAGCGGGAGAGACGGGGAGACCCAGTACTTC. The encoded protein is CASRTSGRDGETQYF.